This is a list of T cell receptor beta chains from one sample in a study of pediatric ulcerative colitis. TCRdb's table, derived via immunoSEQ multiplex PCR, lists solely in-frame clones and lacks some. Here the sample spans more than 50,000 clones, over 80% being singletons. Sequenced material: blood. These receptor sequences come from a boy aged 5-17 years who was a control in a study of pediatric ulcerative colitis. The CDR3 runs from the conserved cysteine through the conserved F or W. A D gene is named only where the DNA matches it firmly. Clone size, where shown, is once, few, many, or a class for clones that have expanded.

d_call j_call clone_size v_call cdr3_aa cdr3_nt
. TRBJ2-7 few TRBV28 CASSGGQGSSYEQYF TGTGCCAGCAGTGGGGGGCAGGGTAGCTCCTACGAGCAGTACTTC
TRBD1 TRBJ1-1 . TRBV5-1 CASSTDGTVMNTEAFF TGCGCCAGCAGCACGGACGGGACAGTCATGAACACTGAAGCTTTCTTT
. TRBJ2-7 . TRBV6-1 CASRPGGPYEQYF TGTGCCAGCAGGCCGGGGGGCCCTTACGAGCAGTACTTC
. TRBJ2-7 . TRBV4-3 CASSQEQNLHEQYF TGCGCCAGCAGCCAAGAACAGAACCTTCACGAGCAGTACTTC
TRBD1 TRBJ2-5 . TRBV5-3 CARSSTPGTGGVETQYF TGTGCCAGAAGCTCGACGCCCGGGACAGGGGGTGTAGAGACCCAGTACTTC
. TRBJ1-1 . TRBV7-3 CASSQEANTEAFF TGTGCCAGCTCGCAGGAGGCCAACACTGAAGCTTTCTTT
. TRBJ2-4 . TRBV19 CASSPLTDSQNIQYF TGTGCCAGTAGTCCGCTAACTGACAGTCAAAACATTCAGTACTTC
. TRBJ1-5 . TRBV6-5 CASSYSGFHNQPQHF TGTGCCAGCAGTTACTCAGGGTTTCACAATCAGCCCCAGCATTTT
TRBD1 TRBJ1-5 . TRBV6-1 CASSRTATGEQPQHF TGTGCCAGCAGCCGAACAGCGACAGGGGAGCAGCCCCAGCATTTT
TRBD2 TRBJ2-7 . TRBV10-3 CAISEAGGPFDEQYF TGTGCCATCAGTGAAGCGGGAGGGCCTTTTGACGAGCAGTACTTC
TRBD1 TRBJ1-1 . TRBV5-1 CASSVPGGAFTEAFF TGCGCCAGCAGCGTGCCAGGGGGGGCCTTCACTGAAGCTTTCTTT
TRBD1 TRBJ2-2 . TRBV19 CASKQGFFPGELFF TGTGCCAGTAAACAGGGGTTTTTTCCCGGGGAGCTGTTTTTT
. TRBJ2-1 . TRBV7-3 CASSLPGRNEQFF TGTGCCAGCTCTCTCCCCGGTAGAAATGAGCAGTTCTTC
. TRBJ2-7 once TRBV30 CAWSVQHEQYF TGTGCCTGGAGTGTACAGCACGAGCAGTACTTC
TRBD1 TRBJ1-1 . TRBV6-1 CASSDTGTVNTEAFF TGTGCCAGCAGTGACACCGGGACAGTGAACACTGAAGCTTTCTTT
. TRBJ2-3 . TRBV5-6 CASSLGPENTDTQYF TGTGCCAGCAGCTTGGGCCCAGAGAACACAGATACGCAGTATTTT
TRBD1 TRBJ1-3 few TRBV11-2 CASSAYRGLGNTIYF TGTGCCAGCAGCGCGTACAGGGGGCTTGGAAACACCATATATTTT
TRBD1 TRBJ1-1 . TRBV5-4 CASSRGTGEINTEAFF TGTGCCAGCAGCCGCGGGACAGGGGAGATAAACACTGAAGCTTTCTTT
. TRBJ2-1 . TRBV29-1 CSVDRAHPNEQFF TGCAGCGTTGATCGGGCCCACCCCAATGAGCAGTTCTTC
. TRBJ2-1 . TRBV7-2 CASSHPGADGEQFF TGTGCCAGCAGCCACCCCGGGGCCGATGGTGAGCAGTTCTTC
. TRBJ2-6 . TRBV7-2 CASSLDTGANVLTF TGTGCCAGCAGCTTAGATACCGGGGCCAACGTCCTGACTTTC
TRBD1 TRBJ2-5 . TRBV5-1 CASSLIWGQTETQYF TGCGCCAGCAGCTTGATCTGGGGACAGACAGAGACCCAGTACTTC
. TRBJ2-3 . TRBV19 CASRSGGWSDTQYF TGTGCCAGTAGGAGTGGGGGCTGGTCCGATACGCAGTATTTT
. TRBJ2-7 few TRBV25-1 CASSSRAKESNEQYF TGTGCCAGCAGTAGCCGCGCGAAGGAGTCCAACGAGCAGTACTTC
. TRBJ2-5 . TRBV5-4 CASSLARPTQETQYF TGTGCCAGCAGCTTGGCCCGGCCGACCCAAGAGACCCAGTACTTC
TRBD1 TRBJ2-7 . TRBV6-8 CASNSGQGNEQYF TGTGCCAGCAACTCGGGACAGGGAAACGAGCAGTACTTC
. TRBJ1-1 . TRBV7-7 CASSNAPGNTEAFF TGTGCCAGCAGTAATGCGCCTGGAAACACTGAAGCTTTCTTT
. TRBJ2-5 . TRBV28 CASERAIQETQYF TGTGCCAGTGAGCGGGCCATACAAGAGACCCAGTACTTC
. TRBJ1-6 . TRBV28 CASSWQGNSPLHF TGTGCCAGCAGTTGGCAGGGGAATTCACCCCTCCACTTT
. TRBJ1-2 . TRBV10-3 CAISGQGYGYTF TGTGCCATCAGTGGGCAGGGTTATGGCTACACCTTC
. TRBJ2-3 . TRBV19 CASSAATDTQYF TGTGCCAGTAGTGCGGCCACAGATACGCAGTATTTT
. TRBJ2-1 . TRBV5-4 CASSGAGTDVYNEQFF TGTGCCAGCAGCGGCGCCGGGACGGATGTCTACAATGAGCAGTTCTTC
TRBD2 TRBJ2-1 . TRBV11-2 CASSLDREVRWTSGRGEQFF TGTGCCAGCAGCTTAGATCGGGAGGTCAGGTGGACTAGCGGGAGAGGAGAGCAGTTCTTC
. TRBJ1-1 few TRBV7-2 CASSLADMTDSTFAF TGTGCCAGCAGCTTAGCGGATATGACAGACTCCACTTTCGCCTTT
. TRBJ2-7 medium-sized TRBV11-2 CASSLEEVYEQYF TGTGCCAGCAGCTTAGAGGAGGTCTACGAGCAGTACTTC
. TRBJ2-7 . TRBV2 CASSEGGDYEQYF TGTGCCAGCAGCGAAGGTGGGGACTACGAGCAGTACTTC
TRBD1 TRBJ1-4 . TRBV2 CASSHPRDRGSTTNEKLFF TGTGCCAGCAGTCACCCCCGGGACAGGGGATCGACAACTAATGAAAAACTGTTTTTT
TRBD1 TRBJ2-1 . TRBV18 CASSPYPGQGYNEQFF TGTGCCAGCTCACCGTACCCGGGACAGGGATATAATGAGCAGTTCTTC
. TRBJ2-7 . TRBV28 CASSPASHEQYF TGTGCCAGCAGCCCAGCTTCCCACGAGCAGTACTTC
TRBD1 TRBJ1-1 . TRBV11-2 CRTGGDTEAFF TGCCGAACAGGGGGGGACACTGAAGCTTTCTTT
. TRBJ2-3 . TRBV9 CASSVRGNGATGPDTQYF TGTGCCAGCAGCGTAAGGGGAAACGGGGCCACGGGCCCAGATACGCAGTATTTT
TRBD1 TRBJ1-1 . TRBV18 CASSPWAGGESAEAFF TGTGCCAGCTCACCATGGGCAGGGGGGGAAAGTGCTGAAGCTTTCTTT
. TRBJ2-4 . TRBV30 CAWSVFTQPIGRGPCKNIQYF TGTGCCTGGAGTGTGTTTACCCAACCAATCGGGCGGGGCCCTTGCAAAAACATTCAGTACTTC
TRBD2 TRBJ2-3 . TRBV11-1 CASSLVPSGRDTQYF TGTGCCAGCAGCTTAGTGCCTAGCGGGAGGGATACGCAGTATTTT